The 16 T cell receptor beta chains below all came from one sample that was sequenced in a study of shared clonotypes between healthy human individuals. Here immunoSEQ multiplex PCR was the method, and the copy in TCRdb shows in-frame clones only, minus some. The table includes 1.6 million or so clones, around 97% detected once. Material: naive CD4+ T cells sorted from blood. This sample's subset: CD45RA+ positively selected. These receptors originate from a man younger than 45 in good health.

CDR3 amino acids: CASSHGLAAAPGNTQYF. The CDR3 nucleotides are TGTGCCAGCAGCCACGGACTAGCGGCAGCCCCGGGGAATACGCAGTATTTT. The chain carries TRBV5-4 and TRBJ2-3, with 10 bases aligning to TRBD2. This CDR3 has 17 amino acids. J was trimmed by 7 bases and V by 4 bases; bases with no gene match: 15. Looked up from germline, CDR1 is SGHNT and CDR2 is YYREEE (reference sequence).

The chain's CDR3 is CASSPDRYTGELFF. The DNA for the CDR3 is TGTGCCAGCAGTCCCGACAGATACACCGGGGAGCTGTTTTTT. The V gene is TRBV7-9, the J gene TRBJ2-2, with D perhaps TRBD1 (5 bases). Germline V lookup: CDR1 SEHNR, CDR2 FQNEAQ (reference sequence). The CDR3 has 14 residues. The V end was cut by 6 bases, the J end by 3 bases, with 11 bases between.

The genes are TRBV13 and TRBJ2-1; D gene uncertain. Trimming shortened V by 1 base and J by 9 bases, and 4 bases separated the two germline ends. In germline, CDR1 is PRHDT, CDR2 FYEKMQ (reference sequence). This CDR3 comprises 11 residues. The CDR3 bases are TGTGCCAGCAGCTTAGTAGCTGAGCAGTTCTTC. It translates to CASSLVAEQFF.

On this clone itself: The junction does not match germline at one end; this may be a read error. The V and J genes are TRBV7-7 and TRBJ2-2; possible D gene TRBD1, 6 bases. The germline V gene has CDR1 SSHAT and CDR2 FNYEAQ (reference sequence). The CDR3 has 14 amino acids. As DNA, the CDR3 is TGTGCTAGCAGCAAGGGAACAGGGACCGGGGAGCTGTTTTTT. Its translation: CASSKGTGTGELFF.

The chain employs TRBV5-1 and TRBJ2-3, with D perhaps TRBD2 (5 bases). Germline lookup yields CDR1 SGHRS and CDR2 YFSETQ. V was shortened by 0 bases and J by 5 bases, with 10 bases between the two germline ends. This CDR3 comprises 14 residues. The CDR3 nucleotides read TGCGCCAGCAGCTTGGGAGCGGCAATAGATACGCAGTATTTT. Protein: CASSLGAAIDTQYF.

V usage is TRBV5-4 and J usage is TRBJ2-1; 11 positions match TRBD2. The V and J ends lost 4 bases and 5 bases, in that order; junction bases with no gene match: 5. Germline V gives CDR1 SGHNT, CDR2 YYREEE (reference sequence). The CDR3 sequence is 15 residues long. The CDR3 DNA is TGTGCCAGCAGCGCAGGACTAGCGGGCAACAATGAGCAGTTCTTC. Protein sequence: CASSAGLAGNNEQFF.

J is TRBJ2-3 and V is TRBV19, with D possibly being TRBD1 (6 bases). Germline V CDR1 and CDR2: LNHDA, SQIVND (reference sequence). V dropped 10 bases and J dropped 2 bases, with 10 bases sitting between them. The CDR3 contains 12 residues. The CDR3 spells CATSGDTDTQYF. In DNA form, the CDR3 reads TGTGCCACCTCAGGGGACACAGATACGCAGTATTTT. Full variable domain (remainder filled in from reference TRBV19 and TRBJ2-3): DGGITQSPKYLFRKEGQNVTLSCEQNLNHDAMYWYRQDPGQGLRLIYYSQIVNDFQKGDIAEGYSVSREKKESFPLTVTSAQKNPTAFYLCATSGDTDTQYFGPGTRLTVL.

V gene TRBV5-1 combines with J gene TRBJ1-1; D unclear. The CDR3 is 16 amino acids. V lost 1 base to trimming and J lost 2 bases, with 15 bases between them. Germline values: CDR1 SGHRS, CDR2 YFSETQ. CDR3 in amino acids: CASSLSLSGYNTEAFF. CDR3 sequence (DNA): TGCGCCAGCAGCTTGAGTCTTAGTGGATACAACACTGAAGCTTTCTTT.

This clone was seen only once. This chain links TRBV7-6 with TRBJ2-1; the D gene is possibly TRBD1 (6 bases). The CDR3 covers 12 residues. V shed 6 bases and J shed 4 bases, with 7 bases lying between them. Germline CDR1 is SGHVS and CDR2 is FNYEAQ. The CDR3, as DNA: TGTGCCAGCAGAGGGGGATACAATGAGCAGTTCTTC. This sequence encodes CASRGGYNEQFF.

J is TRBJ2-5 and V is TRBV7-3, with 12 positions matching TRBD2. Trimming at V came to 5 bases and at J to 2 bases, leaving 6 bases not matched to a gene. The CDR3 is 16 residues long. From germline, CDR1 is SGHTA and CDR2 FQGTGA. The CDR3 region is CASSITGTSGQETQYF. For the CDR3, the DNA is TGTGCCAGCAGCATTACCGGGACTAGCGGGCAAGAGACCCAGTACTTC.

The rearrangement uses TRBV9 and TRBJ1-5; 7 bases match TRBD1. Germline trimming cut 4 bases from V and 3 bases from J; bases unmatched to any gene: 4. Germline CDR1 reads SGDLS; CDR2 reads YYNGEE. The CDR3 is made up of 14 amino acids. CDR3 nucleotide sequence: TGTGCCAGCAGCCAGGGACAGCTCAATCAGCCCCAGCATTTT. Encoded protein: CASSQGQLNQPQHF.

This clone was seen more than once but under ten times. V gene TRBV10-3 combines with J gene TRBJ2-5, with 9 bases fitting TRBD1. The CDR3 contains 15 residues. V shed 10 bases, J shed 5 bases, and the junction held 14 bases outside the gene matches. The germline V gene has CDR1 ENHRY and CDR2 SYGVKD. The CDR3 nucleotides are TGTGCCACCCGGGACAGGGTGGTTGCTGTTGAGACCCAGTACTTC. It translates to CATRDRVVAVETQYF.

The V gene is TRBV19, the J gene TRBJ2-1; a weak D match, TRBD1 (6 bases). CDR1 is LNHDA and CDR2 is SQIVND in the germline V gene (reference sequence). This CDR3 spans 14 amino acids. V lost 2 bases and J 7 bases, leaving 12 bases between the germline ends. In DNA, the CDR3 is TGTGCCAGTAGTATAAGGGGGAGAGGGAATGAGCAGTTCTTC. This sequence encodes CASSIRGRGNEQFF.

This chain uses TRBV4-2 with TRBJ2-4, with D perhaps being TRBD1 or TRBD2 (6 bases each). This CDR3 contains 18 residues. Between the trimmed V and J ends, which lost 0 bases and 1 base, there was a span of 16 bases. Germline lookup yields CDR1 LGHNA and CDR2 YNFKEQ. The CDR3 spells CASSQDGAGGQAKNIQYF. CDR3 nucleotides: TGTGCCAGCAGCCAAGACGGGGCCGGGGGCCAGGCCAAAAACATTCAGTACTTC.

V is TRBV19 and J is TRBJ2-3; TRBD2 agrees at 8 bases. V shed 6 bases, J shed 6 bases, and the junction held 11 bases outside the gene matches. The CDR3 covers 15 residues. From germline, CDR1 is LNHDA and CDR2 SQIVND (reference sequence). CDR3 sequence: CASRRGGAAADTQYF. In DNA, the CDR3 is TGTGCCAGTAGACGGGGGGGAGCCGCGGCGGATACGCAGTATTTT.

The chain carries TRBV30 and TRBJ2-7; tentatively, D is TRBD1 or TRBD2 (5 bases each). This CDR3 is built from 12 residues. V lost 4 bases, J lost 2 bases, and 9 bases lay in between. Per the germline V gene, CDR1 is GTSNPN and CDR2 is SVGIG (reference sequence). The CDR3 loop is CAWNGGPYEQYF. Here the CDR3 DNA reads TGTGCCTGGAATGGGGGTCCCTACGAGCAGTACTTC.